The 14 T cell receptor beta chains below were found in one sample sequenced in a study of blood T cell repertoires in COVID-19. Libraries were prepared by immunoSEQ multiplex PCR; TCRdb keeps only in-frame clonotypes and omits some of them. Among about 500,000 clones listed, about 90% were seen once. The sequencing sample was made of PBMCs or T cells enriched from blood (not recorded which). These receptors all stem from a woman under 30 who had recovered from COVID-19.

This chain joins TRBV5-1 and TRBJ1-1; a possible D gene is TRBD1 (5 bases). The CDR3 extends over 14 amino acids. V was trimmed by 0 bases and J by 6 bases, leaving 12 bases between them. CDR1 SGHRS and CDR2 YFSETQ come from the germline V gene. The CDR3 loop is CASSLAGGDPEAFF. CDR3 bases: TGCGCCAGCAGCTTGGCCGGCGGGGACCCTGAAGCTTTCTTT.

The gene calls are TRBV30 and TRBJ1-2; TRBD1 aligns across 7 bases. Germline V gene sequence: CDR1 GTSNPN, CDR2 SVGIG (reference sequence). V was clipped by 6 bases and J by 8 bases; unmatched bases: 18. The length of the CDR3 is 15 residues. The CDR3 sequence: CACDYPPRQGFGYTF. CDR3 DNA: TGTGCCTGCGACTACCCTCCCAGACAGGGTTTCGGCTACACCTTC.

The CDR3 here is CASSMMSVNTGELFF. The CDR3 DNA is TGTGCCAGTAGTATGATGAGTGTGAACACCGGGGAGCTGTTTTTT. The chain joins TRBV19 to TRBJ2-2; D call uncertain. Trimming removed 3 bases at V and 1 base at J, with 9 bases between. Per germline, CDR1 LNHDA and CDR2 SQIVND (reference sequence). This CDR3 spans 15 amino acids.

CDR3 sequence (DNA): TGCGCCAGCAGCTTCGGGGACAGTAATGAAAAACTGTTTTTT. Its protein product is CASSFGDSNEKLFF. The gene calls are TRBV5-1 and TRBJ1-4, with 7 bases lining up with TRBD1. The V segment lost 2 bases and the J segment 4 bases; nucleotides outside the gene matches: 2. Per germline, CDR1 SGHRS and CDR2 YFSETQ. The CDR3 extends over 14 amino acids.

CDR3 protein: CASRETSGGTKNTGELFF. DNA of the CDR3: TGTGCCAGCAGGGAGACTAGCGGGGGGACCAAAAACACCGGGGAGCTGTTTTTT. The chain joins TRBV2 to TRBJ2-2; 13 bases are shared with TRBD2. The junction had 9 bases not matched to a gene; V was cut back by 6 bases and J by 2 bases. CDR1 is SNHLY, CDR2 FYNNEI, per germline. The CDR3 is 18 amino acids.

The gene calls are TRBV3-1 (or the pseudogene TRBV3-2) and TRBJ1-6; 11 nucleotides line up with TRBD1. The V gene's germline CDR1 is LGHDT and CDR2 YNNKEL (reference sequence). Trimming at V came to 4 bases and at J to 8 bases, leaving 1 base not matched to a gene. This CDR3 is built from 14 residues. CDR3 protein: CASSPGQGDSPLHF. In nucleotides, the CDR3 is TGTGCCAGCAGCCCGGGACAGGGGGATTCACCCCTCCACTTT.

This clone was counted between two and nine times. The chain joins TRBV19 to TRBJ2-1; D might be TRBD1 (6 bases). V was pared by 5 bases and J by 5 bases, with 10 bases between. CDR3 length: 13 amino acids. CDR1 LNHDA and CDR2 SQIVND come from the germline V gene (reference sequence). Here the CDR3 DNA reads TGTGCCAGTAGTTACCGGGACAACAATGAGCAGTTCTTC. Translation: CASSYRDNNEQFF.

The V call is TRBV30, the J call TRBJ1-1; 9 positions match TRBD1. Trimming cost V 5 bases and J 2 bases; bases outside gene matches: 15. The CDR3 extends over 17 amino acids. Looked up from germline, CDR1 is GTSNPN and CDR2 is SVGIG (reference sequence). The CDR3 bases are TGTGCCTGGGGGGGACAGGGCGCGTGGGGCTCCAACACTGAAGCTTTCTTT. This encodes CAWGGQGAWGSNTEAFF.

The chain is built from TRBV18 and TRBJ1-2; D is unresolved. Germline CDR1 KGHSH, CDR2 LQKENI. V dropped 5 bases and J dropped 4 bases, with 11 bases sitting between them. There are 13 residues in the CDR3. The CDR3 reads CASSSGELYGYTF. CDR3 nucleotides: TGTGCCAGCTCAAGTGGAGAGCTCTATGGCTACACCTTC.

The V call is TRBV19, the J call TRBJ1-2; a weak D match, TRBD1 (6 bases). The CDR3 contains 12 residues. Germline CDR1 LNHDA, CDR2 SQIVND (reference sequence). V shed 6 bases and J shed 5 bases, with 10 bases lying between them. The CDR3 reads CASSWTAYGYTF. CDR3 nucleotides: TGTGCCAGTAGCTGGACAGCATATGGCTACACCTTC. Together with reference TRBV19 and TRBJ1-2, the CDR3 gives the full variable domain: DGGITQSPKYLFRKEGQNVTLSCEQNLNHDAMYWYRQDPGQGLRLIYYSQIVNDFQKGDIAEGYSVSREKKESFPLTVTSAQKNPTAFYLCASSWTAYGYTFGSGTRLTVV.

The CDR3 region is CASGTENSPLHF. DNA of the CDR3: TGTGCCAGCGGGACAGAAAATTCACCCCTCCACTTT. The V gene is TRBV7-9, the J gene TRBJ1-6, with TRBD1 matching over 7 bases. Germline loops: CDR1 SEHNR, CDR2 FQNEAQ (reference sequence). The length of the CDR3 is 12 residues. V gave up 8 bases and J gave up 7 bases; unmatched junction bases: 2.

The rearrangement links TRBV10-3 to TRBJ1-1; 7 positions agree with TRBD1. V was clipped by 3 bases and J by 1 base; unmatched bases: 5. Germline lookup yields CDR1 ENHRY and CDR2 SYGVKD. The CDR3 contains 15 residues. This CDR3 is CAISETGAQNTEAFF. In DNA, the CDR3 is TGTGCCATCAGTGAAACAGGGGCCCAGAACACTGAAGCTTTCTTT.

This sequence joins TRBV10-3 and TRBJ2-1, with 7 bases that match TRBD1. Looked up from germline, CDR1 is ENHRY and CDR2 is SYGVKD. The CDR3 runs 16 residues. Trimming cost V 2 bases and J 8 bases; bases outside gene matches: 12. In DNA form, the CDR3 reads TGTGCCATCAGTGAGGATGAGGGGGCGCATGGAGATGAGCAGTTCTTC. Translating it yields CAISEDEGAHGDEQFF.

This clone appeared a single time. The chain links TRBV3-1 (or the pseudogene TRBV3-2) to TRBJ2-5; 7 positions agree with TRBD1. Germline V gene lookup returns CDR1 LGHDT and CDR2 YNNKEL (reference sequence). V shed 3 bases and J 2 bases; nucleotides not matched to a gene: 0. The CDR3 covers 13 residues. As DNA, the CDR3 is TGTGCCAGCAGCCACAGGGGGCAAGAGACCCAGTACTTC. As protein: CASSHRGQETQYF.